The rows below give T cell receptor beta chains drawn from one sample of a study of blood T cell repertoires in COVID-19. Produced via immunoSEQ multiplex PCR; TCRdb's table is partial and in-frame only. Of 130,000 to 150,000 clones in the sample, about 89% were seen once. The source material was peripheral blood. The receptor source for this set is a man aged 50-59 years who had recovered from COVID-19. Each CDR3 is given with its conserved first and last residue. Each record gives: clone size, V gene, J gene, D gene, CDR3 DNA, CDR3 protein. A D gene is named only where the DNA matches it firmly. The listing skips clone size in some rows; elsewhere it reads once, few, many or a size class.

abundance: once
v_gene: TRBV3-1/TRBV3-2
j_gene: TRBJ1-1
d_gene: -
CDR3nt: TGTGCCAGCAGCCCAGTCCGGGGGGACTACACTGAAGCTTTCTTT
CDR3aa: CASSPVRGDYTEAFF

abundance: -
v_gene: TRBV9
j_gene: TRBJ1-4
d_gene: -
CDR3nt: TGTGCCAGCAGCACAGACGGGAGATGGGAAAAACTGTTTTTT
CDR3aa: CASSTDGRWEKLFF

abundance: few
v_gene: TRBV5-5
j_gene: TRBJ2-2
d_gene: -
CDR3nt: TGTGCCAGCAGCTTGCTGACAGGGAACACCGGGGAGCTGTTTTTT
CDR3aa: CASSLLTGNTGELFF

abundance: -
v_gene: TRBV11-3
j_gene: TRBJ1-1
d_gene: -
CDR3nt: TGTGCCAGCAGCATGACACAGGGAACTGAAGCTTTCTTT
CDR3aa: CASSMTQGTEAFF

abundance: -
v_gene: TRBV5-1
j_gene: TRBJ1-1
d_gene: TRBD1
CDR3nt: TGCGCCAGCAGCGTTGAGGGGGCGGGTGCGAACACTGAAGCTTTCTTT
CDR3aa: CASSVEGAGANTEAFF

abundance: -
v_gene: TRBV10-3
j_gene: TRBJ1-5
d_gene: TRBD1
CDR3nt: TGTGCCATCAGTGACGAGGGACAGGGATACAATCAGCCCCAGCATTTT
CDR3aa: CAISDEGQGYNQPQHF

abundance: -
v_gene: TRBV12-5
j_gene: TRBJ1-1
d_gene: TRBD1
CDR3nt: TGTGCTAGTGCAATTGCGGTAGGACAGGGGACTGAAGCTTTCTTT
CDR3aa: CASAIAVGQGTEAFF

abundance: -
v_gene: TRBV6-2/TRBV6-3
j_gene: TRBJ1-1
d_gene: -
CDR3nt: TGTGCCAGCAGCCGAGGACAGAACACTGAAGCTTTCTTT
CDR3aa: CASSRGQNTEAFF

abundance: -
v_gene: TRBV27
j_gene: TRBJ1-1
d_gene: TRBD1
CDR3nt: TGTGCCAGCAGTTCCAAAAACAGGGGAGAGACTGAAGCTTTCTTT
CDR3aa: CASSSKNRGETEAFF

abundance: -
v_gene: TRBV21-1
j_gene: TRBJ1-2
d_gene: -
CDR3nt: TGTGCCAGCAGCAAAGGGGGCAGCCACTATGGCTACACCTTC
CDR3aa: CASSKGGSHYGYTF

abundance: -
v_gene: TRBV9
j_gene: TRBJ1-2
d_gene: TRBD1
CDR3nt: TGTGCCAGCAGCGTAGGGGACAGGGTAAATGGCTACACCTTC
CDR3aa: CASSVGDRVNGYTF

abundance: once
v_gene: TRBV2
j_gene: TRBJ2-3
d_gene: -
CDR3nt: TGTGCCAGCAATGGGCTCGGCGCAGATACGCAGTATTTT
CDR3aa: CASNGLGADTQYF

abundance: -
v_gene: TRBV7-8
j_gene: TRBJ2-7
d_gene: -
CDR3nt: -
CDR3aa: CASSFQVSYEQYF

abundance: -
v_gene: TRBV7-2
j_gene: TRBJ1-1
d_gene: TRBD1
CDR3nt: TGTGCCAGCAGCCGCGGTAATAACAGGGGGTCATGGACTGAAGCTTTCTTT
CDR3aa: CASSRGNNRGSWTEAFF

abundance: -
v_gene: TRBV13
j_gene: TRBJ1-4
d_gene: -
CDR3nt: TGTGCCAGCAGCTTACAGCAGGGGCTGGATGAAAAACTGTTTTTT
CDR3aa: CASSLQQGLDEKLFF

abundance: -
v_gene: TRBV2
j_gene: TRBJ1-2
d_gene: TRBD1
CDR3nt: TGTGCCAGCAGTGTTTCGGAAGGGGGCCCAAGAGACTATGGCTACACCTTC
CDR3aa: CASSVSEGGPRDYGYTF

abundance: -
v_gene: TRBV19
j_gene: TRBJ1-2
d_gene: -
CDR3nt: TGTGCCAGTACCCAAGACACGATCTATGGCTACACCTTC
CDR3aa: CASTQDTIYGYTF